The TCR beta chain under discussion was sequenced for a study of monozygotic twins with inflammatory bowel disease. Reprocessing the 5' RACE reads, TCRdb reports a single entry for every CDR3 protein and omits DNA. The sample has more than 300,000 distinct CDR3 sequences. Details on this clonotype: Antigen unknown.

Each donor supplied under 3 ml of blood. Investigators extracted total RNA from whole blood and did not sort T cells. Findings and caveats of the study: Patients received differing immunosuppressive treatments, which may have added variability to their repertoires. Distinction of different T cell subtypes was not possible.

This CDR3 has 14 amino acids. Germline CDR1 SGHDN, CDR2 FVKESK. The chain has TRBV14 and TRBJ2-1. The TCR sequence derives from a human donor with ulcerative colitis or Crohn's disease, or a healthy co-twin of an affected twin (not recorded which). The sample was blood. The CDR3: CASSYQSSYNEQFF.